The TCR beta chain described here comes from a study of blood T cell repertoires in COVID-19. Across the whole study: The cDNA or gDNA used as material had been derived from T cells, B-cell-depleted T cells, or PBMCs.

Enrolment of Seattle patients took place during active infection, and they were followed longitudinally. Turning to this clone: Other DNA sequences in this sample translate to the same CDR3.

Sequenced by immunoSEQ multiplex PCR; TCRdb stores in-frame clones only, minus some. The sample has some 200,000 clones, 94% seen once. With 6 bases removed from V and 4 bases from J, the gap between germline ends came to 7 bases. The CDR3 length is 12 residues. CDR1 and CDR2 (germline): LGHDT, YNNKEL (reference sequence). This clonotype was obtained from a man aged 25 to 40 with COVID-19, enrolled during active disease. Sequencing input: peripheral blood. The J gene is TRBJ1-5, the V gene TRBV3-1 (or the pseudogene TRBV3-2); D remains ambiguous. DNA for the CDR3: TGTGCCAGCAGTAACAGTAATCAGCCCCAGCATTTT. Translating it yields CASSNSNQPQHF.